This TCR beta chain was obtained from a study of CD8+CD57+ T cells in acquired aplastic anemia. As to this clonotype: Its specificity is not known.

V was pared by 4 bases and J by 4 bases, with 17 bases of the junction left unmatched. In germline, CDR1 is SEHNR, CDR2 FQNEAQ (reference sequence). This CDR3 is 19 amino acids long. Patients included in sequencing had previously demonstrated CD8+CD57+ cell expansion by flow cytometry. The blood sampling took place in patients who had so far received no therapy. Study-wide results and caveats: Patients and healthy controls showed no significant CD8+ Simpson's diversity difference. Some 28 CD8+ CDR3 sequences occurred in both the patients and the controls.

For CDR3 and TCR beta VDJ profiling, genomic DNA was the template used. TCRdb fed the reads into MiXCR, producing one record per CDR3 protein. The sample carries about 200,000 distinct CDR3 sequences, around 50% recorded once. The sequenced material came from sorted CD4+, CD8+, or CD8+CD57+ T cells (not recorded which) from PBMCs. This TCR came from a human donor with aplastic anemia. V usage is TRBV7-9 and J usage is TRBJ1-4; 8 positions match TRBD1. In nucleotides, the CDR3 is TGTGCCAGCAGCTCCAACAGGGGGGGAGGCTCGGTCAATAATGAAAAACTGTTTTTT. This encodes CASSSNRGGGSVNNEKLFF. The full variable domain, rest sourced from reference TRBV7-9 and TRBJ1-4, is DTGVSQNPRHKITKRGQNVTFRCDPISEHNRLYWYRQTLGQGPEFLTYFQNEAQLEKSRLLSDRFSAERPKGSFSTLEIQRTEQGDSAMYLCASSSNRGGGSVNNEKLFFGSGTQLSVL.